Shown below are 30 T cell receptor beta chains from a single sample sequenced in a study of graft-versus-host responses after intestinal transplantation. Method: immunoSEQ multiplex PCR; TCRdb's copy keeps in-frame clones and lacks some. This sample has roughly 70,000 clones; around 90% occur once, and the top ten carry 6.5% to 8%. The material sequenced was bone marrow, taken 700 to 850 days after intestinal transplantation. The receptors derive from a human patient who received an intestinal transplant, so some T cells may come from the graft donor.

The chain is built from TRBV7-9 and TRBJ1-1; D unresolved. This CDR3 is 15 amino acids long. Trimming took 2 bases from V and 4 from J, leaving 14 bases between them. CDR1 and CDR2 (germline): SEHNR, FQNEAQ (reference sequence). The CDR3 loop reads CASSLFSRSRTEAFF. The CDR3 DNA follows: TGTGCCAGCAGCTTATTCAGCCGGTCACGCACTGAAGCTTTCTTT.

The table lists this clone with a count of one. The genes are TRBV30 and TRBJ2-7, with D unclear. Trimming left V 0 bases short and J 3 bases short, with 9 bases between. Germline values: CDR1 GTSNPN, CDR2 SVGIG (reference sequence). The CDR3 is 13 residues long. The CDR3 DNA follows: TGTGCCTGGAGTGTACCTACGGGCTACGAGCAGTACTTC. Translating it yields CAWSVPTGYEQYF.

This chain links TRBV7-9 with TRBJ1-2; D call uncertain. The V end was cut by 5 bases, the J end by 5 bases, with 15 bases between. The CDR3 extends over 14 amino acids. CDR1 and CDR2 (germline): SEHNR, FQNEAQ (reference sequence). The CDR3 spells CASSPTTSGYGYTF. The CDR3 DNA follows: TGTGCCAGCAGCCCCACCACTAGTGGGTATGGCTACACCTTC.

The V and J genes are TRBV29-1 and TRBJ2-3; a weak D match, TRBD2 (5 bases). In germline, CDR1 is SQVTM, CDR2 ANQGSEA. The CDR3 totals 15 residues. V was pared by 4 bases and J by 2 bases, with 16 bases between. CDR3 in amino acids: CSVVPRATHTDTQYF. The CDR3 DNA follows: TGCAGCGTTGTTCCGCGGGCCACACACACAGATACGCAGTATTTT.

The rearrangement links TRBV5-1 to TRBJ2-5, with D possibly being TRBD2 (6 bases). The CDR3 length is 16 residues. Germline CDR1 and CDR2: SGHRS and YFSETQ. V was cut by 2 bases and J by 3 bases, with 17 bases left in between. The CDR3 is CASSLPQDRREETQYF. The CDR3 DNA sequence: TGCGCCAGCAGCTTACCGCAGGACCGGAGGGAAGAGACCCAGTACTTC.

This sequence joins TRBV4-1 and TRBJ2-5; 7 nucleotides match TRBD2. Germline V gene lookup returns CDR1 MGHRA and CDR2 YSYEKL. The length of the CDR3 is 15 residues. J was trimmed by 2 bases and V by 3 bases; bases with no gene match: 6. The CDR3 is CASSHTSAGQETQYF. DNA of the CDR3: TGCGCCAGCAGCCACACCTCAGCGGGACAAGAGACCCAGTACTTC.

The rearrangement uses TRBV6-1 and TRBJ1-6; D possibly corresponds to TRBD1 (5 bases). Trimming stripped 2 bases from V and 8 bases from J, with 10 bases between. Germline CDR1 is MNHNS and CDR2 is SASEGT. The CDR3 sequence is 14 residues long. CDR3: CASSELGDYSPLHF. DNA of the CDR3: TGTGCCAGCAGTGAATTGGGGGATTATTCACCCCTCCACTTT.

V is TRBV7-9 and J is TRBJ2-3; 10 bases fit TRBD2. The CDR3 is 19 residues long. In germline, CDR1 is SEHNR, CDR2 FQNEAQ (reference sequence). V lost 7 bases, J lost 4 bases, and 20 bases stayed unmatched. The CDR3 reads CASTSPQRGGQGAADTQYF. CDR3 bases: TGTGCCAGCACCTCCCCCCAGCGGGGGGGCCAAGGTGCGGCAGATACGCAGTATTTT.

The chain has TRBV6-6 and TRBJ1-5; unclear D gene. V lost 8 bases and J lost 0, with 14 bases in between. Per germline, CDR1 MNHNY and CDR2 SVGAGI (reference sequence). The CDR3 runs 15 residues. The CDR3, as DNA: TGTGCCAGCGGGAGGGAATGGAATAGCAATCAGCCCCAGCATTTT. Translating it yields CASGREWNSNQPQHF.

The rearrangement links TRBV7-3 to TRBJ2-1; D is possibly TRBD1 (6 bases). The CDR3 runs 12 residues. V dropped 3 bases and J dropped 9 bases, with 9 bases sitting between them. The germline CDR1 and CDR2 sequences are SGHTA and FQGTGA. DNA of the CDR3: TGTGCCAGCAGCTTCGGACAGCGTGAGCAGTTCTTC. This codes for CASSFGQREQFF.

V gene TRBV6-6 combines with J gene TRBJ1-2; 8 nucleotides match TRBD1. CDR3 length: 13 amino acids. The germline CDR1 and CDR2 sequences are MNHNY and SVGAGI (reference sequence). After removal of 4 bases from V and 6 bases from J, the junction contained 4 bases not matched to a gene. The CDR3 bases are TGTGCCAGCAGTTTAGGGACAGGCCATGGCTACACCTTC. Translating it yields CASSLGTGHGYTF.

The V and J genes are TRBV18 and TRBJ2-5; possible D gene TRBD1, 6 bases. Germline V lookup: CDR1 KGHSH, CDR2 LQKENI. There are 14 residues in the CDR3. V lost 8 bases to trimming and J lost 2 bases, with 15 bases between them. The CDR3 region has the DNA TGTGCCAGCACTCCCTCGGACAGTCAAGAGACCCAGTACTTC. Residues: CASTPSDSQETQYF.

This CDR3 is CASSYATGGTYEQYF. CDR3 sequence (DNA): TGTGCCAGCAGCTACGCAACAGGGGGCACCTACGAGCAGTACTTC. The V call is TRBV5-5, the J call TRBJ2-7, with 9 bases that match TRBD1. The ends lost 3 bases at V and 2 bases at J; junction bases unmatched: 6. Germline loops: CDR1 SGHKS, CDR2 YYEKEE (reference sequence). The CDR3 has 15 amino acids.

The V gene is TRBV5-6, the J gene TRBJ2-5; TRBD1 matches 7 bases. Trimming cost V 5 bases and J 5 bases; bases outside gene matches: 6. Germline CDR1 is SGHDT and CDR2 is YYEEEE. The CDR3 runs 13 residues. CDR3 sequence (DNA): TGTGCCAGCAGTGGACAGGAGTGGGAGACCCAGTACTTC. This sequence encodes CASSGQEWETQYF.

The CDR3 sequence is CASSPQGGANYGYTF. CDR3 bases: TGCGCCAGCAGCCCCCAAGGGGGAGCTAACTATGGCTACACCTTC. The chain carries TRBV5-1 and TRBJ1-2; tentative D call: TRBD1 (6 bases). The CDR3 consists of 15 residues. Per the germline V gene, CDR1 is SGHRS and CDR2 is YFSETQ. The ends were cut back, 4 bases at V and 0 bases at J, with 13 bases in the middle.

The chain links TRBV4-1 to TRBJ1-1; 9 bases align to TRBD1. The CDR3 covers 17 residues. The germline CDR1 and CDR2 sequences are MGHRA and YSYEKL. The V segment lost 1 base and the J segment 3 bases; nucleotides outside the gene matches: 9. As DNA, the CDR3 is TGCGCCAGCAGCCAAGCTCCGAACAGGGGGCTGGACACTGAAGCTTTCTTT. This encodes CASSQAPNRGLDTEAFF.

The rearrangement joins TRBV15 to TRBJ2-7; D gene unclear. V was cut by 3 bases and J by 6 bases, with 15 bases left in between. Germline CDR1 LNHNV, CDR2 YYDKDF (reference sequence). The CDR3 totals 14 residues. CDR3 sequence: CATSSRRMLSEQYF. Written as DNA, the CDR3 is TGTGCCACCAGCAGCAGACGGATGCTCAGCGAGCAGTACTTC.

The chain carries TRBV11-3 and TRBJ2-2, with 11 bases matching TRBD2. V dropped 1 base and J dropped 4; count of bases not matched to a gene: 2. The CDR3 sequence is 16 residues long. Germline V gives CDR1 SGHNT, CDR2 YENEEA. CDR3 nucleotide sequence: TGTGCCAGCAGCTTAGGCGGGACTAGCGGCACCGGGGAGCTGTTTTTT. It is translated as CASSLGGTSGTGELFF.

The V and J genes are TRBV19 and TRBJ2-5; D remains ambiguous. Germline V CDR1 and CDR2: LNHDA, SQIVND (reference sequence). V shed 5 bases and J shed 5 bases, with 15 bases lying between them. The length of the CDR3 is 14 residues. The CDR3: CASSLPLAWETQYF. The CDR3, as DNA: TGTGCCAGTAGTCTCCCCCTTGCCTGGGAGACCCAGTACTTC.

CDR3 sequence reads: CASSEGTGYTTNEKLFF. In DNA form, the CDR3 reads TGTGCCAGCAGTGAAGGGACAGGGTATACAACTAATGAAAAACTGTTTTTT. The rearrangement links TRBV6-1 to TRBJ1-4; TRBD1 aligns across 8 bases. CDR3 size: 17 residues. CDR1 and CDR2 from the germline V gene are MNHNS and SASEGT. Trimming removed 1 base from V and 0 bases from J; junction bases left unmatched: 4.

The gene calls are TRBV11-2 and TRBJ2-7, with TRBD1 identical over 8 bases. This CDR3 is built from 16 residues. V was pared by 0 bases and J by 3 bases, with 7 bases of the junction left unmatched. The germline V gene encodes CDR1 SGHAT and CDR2 FQNNGV. CDR3 DNA sequence: TGTGCCAGCAGCTTAGATTGGAGGACAGGGAGCTACGAGCAGTACTTC. Amino acids: CASSLDWRTGSYEQYF.

In the case of this clone: Distinct nucleotide sequences in the sample also encode this CDR3. The rearrangement links TRBV19 to TRBJ2-7; 9 nucleotides line up with TRBD1. Germline V gives CDR1 LNHDA, CDR2 SQIVND (reference sequence). This CDR3 region has 14 residues. The V segment lost 5 bases and the J segment 4 bases; nucleotides outside the gene matches: 6. CDR3 sequence: CASSPRDRVYEQYF. The CDR3 DNA sequence: TGTGCCAGTAGTCCCCGGGACAGGGTGTACGAGCAGTACTTC. Supplemented by reference TRBV19 and TRBJ2-7, the full variable domain reads DGGITQSPKYLFRKEGQNVTLSCEQNLNHDAMYWYRQDPGQGLRLIYYSQIVNDFQKGDIAEGYSVSREKKESFPLTVTSAQKNPTAFYLCASSPRDRVYEQYFGPGTRLTVT.

The chain couples TRBV4-2 to TRBJ2-7; possibly TRBD2 for D (5 bases). V lost 2 bases and J lost 7, with 15 bases in between. The CDR3 has 14 residues. Germline CDR1 and CDR2: LGHNA and YNFKEQ. The CDR3 sequence is CASSQSGDSDEQYF. In DNA form, the CDR3 reads TGTGCCAGCAGCCAATCCGGGGATTCCGATGAGCAGTACTTC.

As concerns this clone: Other DNA sequences in this specimen translate into the identical CDR3. This chain connects TRBV6-4 to TRBJ2-3; possibly TRBD2 for D (6 bases). V gave up 0 bases and J gave up 1 base, with 8 bases separating them. The CDR3 sequence is 15 residues long. The germline V gene encodes CDR1 MRHNA and CDR2 SNTAGT. CDR3 nucleotides: TGTGCCAGCAGTGACTCGTCGGGGGGCACAGATACGCAGTATTTT. The encoded protein is CASSDSSGGTDTQYF.

V and J are TRBV28 and TRBJ2-1; tentative D call: TRBD1 (5 bases). The CDR3 runs 15 residues. Trimming removed 3 bases at V and 6 bases at J, with 15 bases between. Germline V gene data show CDR1 as MDHEN and CDR2 as SYDVKM. CDR3 protein: CASSFSRAGGNEQFF. The CDR3 DNA sequence: TGTGCCAGCAGTTTTAGCAGGGCTGGCGGCAATGAGCAGTTCTTC. The full variable domain, in which reference TRBV28 and TRBJ2-1 provide the parts outside the CDR3, is DVKVTQSSRYLVKRTGEKVFLECVQDMDHENMFWYRQDPGLGLRLIYFSYDVKMKEKGDIPEGYSVSREKKERFSLILESASTNQTSMYLCASSFSRAGGNEQFFGPGTRLTVL.

The J gene is TRBJ2-1, the V gene TRBV11-1, with D tentatively TRBD1 or TRBD2 (5 bases each). The CDR3 has 13 amino acids. V was cut by 3 bases and J by 8 bases, with 11 bases left in between. Germline V gene data show CDR1 as SGHAT and CDR2 as FQDESV (reference sequence). The CDR3 nucleotides read TGTGCCAGCAGCTTGGGACCAGGCGATGAGCAGTTCTTC. This translates into CASSLGPGDEQFF.

This clone is a singleton in its sample. V and J are TRBV5-4 and TRBJ2-2; D call uncertain. V lost 0 bases and J 2 bases, leaving 11 bases between the germline ends. Germline V lookup: CDR1 SGHNT, CDR2 YYREEE (reference sequence). The CDR3 contains 16 residues. The CDR3 DNA sequence: TGTGCCAGCAGCTTGGCCCTCGATCCAAACACCGGGGAGCTGTTTTTT. It yields the protein CASSLALDPNTGELFF.

The rearrangement joins TRBV6-1 to TRBJ2-5; no clear D gene. CDR3 length: 14 amino acids. Germline CDR1 MNHNS, CDR2 SASEGT. The V gene lost 4 bases and the J gene lost 4 bases, with 13 bases spanning the gap. DNA for the CDR3: TGTGCCAGCAGTGTTTTAGTAGAGCGAGAGACCCAGTACTTC. It codes for CASSVLVERETQYF.

The chain combines TRBV11-2 with TRBJ2-2; no clear D gene. The germline V and J ends were trimmed by 3 bases and 5 bases, with 7 bases remaining between them. In germline, CDR1 is SGHAT, CDR2 FQNNGV. This CDR3 has 13 residues. Here the CDR3 reads CASSFTATGELFF. CDR3 nucleotides: TGTGCCAGCAGCTTTACTGCTACCGGGGAGCTGTTTTTT.

The rearrangement links TRBV7-5 to TRBJ2-3; the listed D gene, TRBD1, was not tested against the DNA. TRBV7-5 is shown as a pseudogene. The length of the CDR3 is 16 residues. This chain's CDR3 is CVRSTIGQGVWNTQYF. The CDR3 DNA reads TGTGTCAGAAGCACTATAGGACAGGGAGTTTGGAATACGCAGTATTTT.